A single sample is the source of the 28 T cell receptor beta chains below, sequenced in a study of blood T cell repertoires in COVID-19. Repertoires were generated with immunoSEQ multiplex PCR, while TCRdb's copy carries only in-frame clones and drops some. The data show 99,000 or so clones, around 87% seen once. Specimen: peripheral blood. The source is a man aged 45-65 years with acute or convalescent COVID-19.

The V gene is TRBV3-1 (or the pseudogene TRBV3-2), the J gene TRBJ1-3, with 7 bases lining up with TRBD1. The CDR3 has 14 amino acids. V shed 5 bases, J shed 4 bases, and the junction held 5 bases outside the gene matches. Germline V gene sequence: CDR1 LGHDT, CDR2 YNNKEL (reference sequence). The CDR3 DNA reads as TGTGCCAGCAGCGAACAGGGGCGAGGAAACACCATATATTTT. It specifies CASSEQGRGNTIYF.

The rearrangement joins TRBV30 to TRBJ1-3, with 12 positions matching TRBD1. The CDR3 loop spans 15 amino acids. The V gene end was trimmed by 3 bases and the J gene end by 4 bases; junction bases not matched to a gene: 4. CDR1 is GTSNPN and CDR2 is SVGIG in the germline V gene (reference sequence). CDR3 bases: TGTGCCTGGAGGGGACAGGGGGCGTTGGGAAACACCATATATTTT. Amino acid sequence: CAWRGQGALGNTIYF.

The chain is built from TRBV2 and TRBJ2-5, with 7 nucleotides matching TRBD2. Germline V CDR1 and CDR2: SNHLY, FYNNEI. V gave up 6 bases and J gave up 2 bases; unmatched junction bases: 6. The CDR3 is 14 amino acids. CDR3 nucleotides: TGTGCCAGCAGGTATGAGCGGGGACAAGAGACCCAGTACTTC. Protein: CASRYERGQETQYF.

The chain couples TRBV11-3 to TRBJ2-7; TRBD1 matches 7 bases. The length of the CDR3 is 13 residues. CDR1 and CDR2 (germline): SGHNT, YENEEA. V shed 2 bases and J 7 bases; nucleotides not matched to a gene: 5. The CDR3 reads CASSLLQGSEQYF. Written as DNA, the CDR3 is TGTGCCAGCAGCTTATTACAGGGGAGTGAGCAGTACTTC.

V is TRBV5-4 and J is TRBJ2-1, with 11 bases aligning to TRBD2. The CDR3 length is 15 residues. Unmatched junction bases numbered 5, after V lost 0 bases and J lost 9 bases. Per the germline V gene, CDR1 is SGHNT and CDR2 is YYREEE (reference sequence). The DNA for the CDR3 is TGTGCCAGCAGCTTGGGGACTAGCGGGTCAGGTGAGCAGTTCTTC. Its translation: CASSLGTSGSGEQFF.

This chain uses TRBV19 with TRBJ2-1; TRBD2 aligns across 12 bases. Unmatched junction bases numbered 3, after V lost 6 bases and J lost 3 bases. This CDR3 spans 15 amino acids. CDR1 is LNHDA and CDR2 is SQIVND in the germline V gene (reference sequence). Here the CDR3 reads CASSQLAGGYNEQFF. Written as DNA, the CDR3 is TGTGCCAGTAGCCAACTAGCGGGAGGCTACAATGAGCAGTTCTTC.

The V call is TRBV24-1, the J call TRBJ1-2; TRBD1 matches at 7 bases. The CDR3 has 14 amino acids. Losses at the gene ends were 7 bases for V and 4 bases for J; bases not matched to a gene: 8. In germline, CDR1 is KGHDR, CDR2 SFDVKD. CDR3 nucleotides: TGTGCCACCAGCGACAGGGCCGGCGGCTATGGCTACACCTTC. Protein: CATSDRAGGYGYTF.

The chain joins TRBV10-3 to TRBJ1-3; the D is unclear. Trimming pared 7 bases from V and 4 bases from J, leaving 8 bases between. This CDR3 is built from 12 residues. Germline V gene data show CDR1 as ENHRY and CDR2 as SYGVKD. Here the CDR3 reads CAIIGGGNTIYF. Written as DNA, the CDR3 is TGTGCCATCATAGGAGGGGGAAACACCATATATTTT.

In DNA, the CDR3 is TGTGCCAGCAGCAGGGGCGGGAGTGGGGACTCCTACAATGAGCAGTTCTTC. This codes for CASSRGGSGDSYNEQFF. The V and J genes are TRBV21-1 and TRBJ2-1; TRBD2 is taken as the D call from the table, unchecked against the DNA. TRBV21-1 is shown as a pseudogene. The CDR3 length is 17 residues.

This sequence joins TRBV11-1 and TRBJ2-7, with 9 nucleotides matching TRBD1. The V gene's germline CDR1 is SGHAT and CDR2 FQDESV (reference sequence). The CDR3 loop spans 15 amino acids. Trimming at V came to 5 bases and at J to 5 bases, leaving 10 bases not matched to a gene. The CDR3 loop is CASSPEGTGYDEQYF. CDR3 DNA: TGTGCCAGCAGCCCAGAGGGGACAGGGTACGACGAGCAGTACTTC.

For this clone: Other DNA sequences from this sample encode an identical CDR3 as well. The rearrangement links TRBV3-1 (or the pseudogene TRBV3-2) to TRBJ1-1, with D maybe TRBD1 (5 bases). Germline lookup yields CDR1 LGHDT and CDR2 YNNKEL (reference sequence). Between the trimmed V and J ends, which lost 4 bases and 6 bases, there was a span of 12 bases. The CDR3 extends over 13 amino acids. The CDR3 loop is CASSRQGGAEAFF. The CDR3 DNA is TGTGCCAGCAGCCGGCAGGGTGGCGCTGAAGCTTTCTTT.

This clone appeared a single time. This rearrangement joins TRBV25-1 to TRBJ1-1, with D perhaps TRBD1 (5 bases). Germline V CDR1 and CDR2: MGHDK, SYGVNS. The V gene lost 6 bases and the J gene lost 6 bases, with 11 bases spanning the gap. This CDR3 region has 12 residues. The CDR3 DNA is TGTGCCAGCAGAGGAGGGGTAGCTGAAGCTTTCTTT. As protein: CASRGGVAEAFF.

The chain combines TRBV6-4 with TRBJ2-1; D not resolved. The V gene lost 3 bases and the J gene lost 6 bases, with 9 bases spanning the gap. This CDR3 has 13 amino acids. CDR1 and CDR2 from the germline V gene are MRHNA and SNTAGT. The CDR3 here is CASSEGWANEQFF. The CDR3 DNA reads as TGTGCCAGCAGTGAGGGTTGGGCCAATGAGCAGTTCTTC.

This chain connects TRBV25-1 to TRBJ1-4; TRBD1 aligns across 10 bases. Trimming at V came to 3 bases and at J to 4 bases, leaving 11 bases not matched to a gene. This CDR3 has 18 amino acids. The germline gives CDR1 MGHDK, CDR2 SYGVNS. This CDR3 reads CASSDPSGQGVYNEKLFF. CDR3 coding DNA: TGTGCCAGCAGTGATCCCTCTGGACAGGGGGTGTATAATGAAAAACTGTTTTTT.

The V gene is TRBV24-1, the J gene TRBJ2-3; TRBD1 matches at 8 bases. This CDR3 comprises 15 residues. With 4 bases clipped from V and 5 bases from J, the junction kept 7 bases outside the gene matches. Germline CDR1 KGHDR, CDR2 SFDVKD. CDR3 residues: CATSDFGQGEDTQYF. CDR3 nucleotide sequence: TGTGCCACCAGTGACTTCGGACAGGGTGAAGATACGCAGTATTTT.

The chain carries TRBV28 and TRBJ1-4, with 7 bases aligning to TRBD1. From germline, CDR1 is MDHEN and CDR2 SYDVKM. V lost 2 bases and J lost 5; bases outside the gene matches: 8. The CDR3 contains 16 residues. The CDR3 reads CASSLRSTGTNEKLFF. The CDR3 coding sequence is TGTGCCAGCAGTTTAAGATCGACAGGGACGAATGAAAAACTGTTTTTT.

This chain joins TRBV9 and TRBJ2-7, with a weak D call TRBD2 (6 bases). This CDR3 is 15 amino acids long. The ends were cut back, 2 bases at V and 4 bases at J, with 16 bases in the middle. Germline lookup yields CDR1 SGDLS and CDR2 YYNGEE. The CDR3 spells CASSVGGVGVYEQYF. CDR3 in DNA: TGTGCCAGCAGCGTGGGCGGGGTAGGAGTGTACGAGCAGTACTTC. The full variable domain, in which reference TRBV9 and TRBJ2-7 provide the parts outside the CDR3, is DSGVTQTPKHLITATGQRVTLRCSPRSGDLSVYWYQQSLDQGLQFLIQYYNGEERAKGNILERFSAQQFPDLHSELNLSSLELGDSALYFCASSVGGVGVYEQYFGPGTRLTVT.

This chain joins TRBV27 and TRBJ1-2, with a weak D call TRBD1 (5 bases). V lost 4 bases and J 7 bases, leaving 13 bases between the germline ends. Germline values: CDR1 MNHEY, CDR2 SMNVEV (reference sequence). This CDR3 spans 13 amino acids. In DNA form, the CDR3 reads TGTGCCAGCAGTTCACCCAGAAGGGGTGGCTACACCTTC. Translation gives CASSSPRRGGYTF.

The CDR3: CASSLQQETQYF. In DNA, the CDR3 is TGTGCCAGCAGTTTACAGCAAGAGACCCAGTACTTC. The gene calls are TRBV12-3 or TRBV12-4 and TRBJ2-5; no firm D call. This CDR3 is built from 12 residues. The V gene lost 2 bases and the J gene lost 2 bases, with 3 bases spanning the gap.

The genes are TRBV28 and TRBJ1-1, with D uncertain. The CDR3 length is 12 residues. The germline V gene encodes CDR1 MDHEN and CDR2 SYDVKM. V dropped 7 bases and J dropped 1 base, with 7 bases sitting between them. CDR3 sequence: CASTPQNTEAFF. In DNA form, the CDR3 reads TGTGCCAGCACCCCACAGAACACTGAAGCTTTCTTT.

The chain employs TRBV24-1 and TRBJ2-5; no reliable D call. Trimming left V 6 bases short and J 1 base short, with 8 bases between. Germline V gives CDR1 KGHDR, CDR2 SFDVKD. There are 13 residues in the CDR3. The DNA for the CDR3 is TGTGCCACCAGTAGTCGCGGCCAAGAGACCCAGTACTTC. Its protein product is CATSSRGQETQYF.

The chain recombines TRBV3-1 (or the pseudogene TRBV3-2) with TRBJ2-7; 7 positions match TRBD2. V dropped 3 bases and J dropped 6; count of bases not matched to a gene: 8. The CDR3 runs to 14 residues. The V gene's germline CDR1 is LGHDT and CDR2 YNNKEL (reference sequence). This chain's CDR3 is CASSHGGAGAEQYF. Here the CDR3 DNA reads TGTGCCAGCAGCCACGGAGGGGCGGGAGCCGAGCAGTACTTC.

The V gene is TRBV5-4, the J gene TRBJ2-7, with D possibly matching TRBD2 (7 bases). CDR3 length: 15 amino acids. V lost 0 bases and J lost 2, with 12 bases in between. Germline CDR1 SGHNT, CDR2 YYREEE (reference sequence). The CDR3 spells CASSLGGGGAYEQYF. CDR3 nucleotide sequence: TGTGCCAGCAGCTTGGGGGGGGGCGGAGCCTACGAGCAGTACTTC.

The chain employs TRBV24-1 and TRBJ2-7, with D maybe TRBD1 (5 bases). The CDR3 is 16 amino acids. The germline V gene has CDR1 KGHDR and CDR2 SFDVKD. Trimming cost V 4 bases and J 4 bases, with 19 bases left between them. CDR3 in DNA: TGTGCCACCAGTGACCCTGGACACAAAGGCCGTTACGAGCAGTACTTC. This gives the protein CATSDPGHKGRYEQYF.

This clone has a handful of counts. The rearrangement links TRBV19 to TRBJ2-3, with unresolved D. This CDR3 spans 16 amino acids. The germline V gene has CDR1 LNHDA and CDR2 SQIVND (reference sequence). Trimming left V 6 bases short and J 0 bases short, with 16 bases between. CDR3: CASRGLQNPSTDTQYF. CDR3 DNA sequence: TGTGCCAGTAGGGGCCTACAGAACCCTAGCACAGATACGCAGTATTTT.

The chain combines TRBV11-2 with TRBJ1-4; possible D gene TRBD1, 5 bases. The CDR3 contains 13 residues. Trimming pared 1 base from V and 8 bases from J, leaving 8 bases between. CDR1 SGHAT and CDR2 FQNNGV come from the germline V gene. The CDR3 sequence: CASSLGRQEKLFF. CDR3 DNA sequence: TGTGCCAGCAGCTTAGGTCGACAGGAAAAACTGTTTTTT.

The chain employs TRBV28 and TRBJ2-1; a possible D gene is TRBD1 (6 bases). V lost 2 bases and J lost 8, with 13 bases in between. Germline-derived CDR1 and CDR2 are MDHEN and SYDVKM. The CDR3 spans 14 residues. For the CDR3, the DNA is TGTGCCAGCAGTTTAGTCAGGGGTCCGGATGAGCAGTTCTTC. Protein product: CASSLVRGPDEQFF.

The rearrangement links TRBV30 to TRBJ2-2; D is ambiguous. The germline CDR1 and CDR2 sequences are GTSNPN and SVGIG (reference sequence). Trimming cost V 0 bases and J 2 bases, with 4 bases left between them. The CDR3 extends over 13 amino acids. CDR3 sequence (DNA): TGTGCCTGGAGTGTCCTCAACACCGGGGAGCTGTTTTTT. Its translation is CAWSVLNTGELFF. The full variable domain, completed using reference TRBV30 and TRBJ2-2, is SQTIHQWPATLVQPVGSPLSLECTVEGTSNPNLYWYRQAAGRGLQLLFYSVGIGQISSEVPQNLSASRPQDRQFILSSKKLLLSDSGFYLCAWSVLNTGELFFGEGSRLTVL.